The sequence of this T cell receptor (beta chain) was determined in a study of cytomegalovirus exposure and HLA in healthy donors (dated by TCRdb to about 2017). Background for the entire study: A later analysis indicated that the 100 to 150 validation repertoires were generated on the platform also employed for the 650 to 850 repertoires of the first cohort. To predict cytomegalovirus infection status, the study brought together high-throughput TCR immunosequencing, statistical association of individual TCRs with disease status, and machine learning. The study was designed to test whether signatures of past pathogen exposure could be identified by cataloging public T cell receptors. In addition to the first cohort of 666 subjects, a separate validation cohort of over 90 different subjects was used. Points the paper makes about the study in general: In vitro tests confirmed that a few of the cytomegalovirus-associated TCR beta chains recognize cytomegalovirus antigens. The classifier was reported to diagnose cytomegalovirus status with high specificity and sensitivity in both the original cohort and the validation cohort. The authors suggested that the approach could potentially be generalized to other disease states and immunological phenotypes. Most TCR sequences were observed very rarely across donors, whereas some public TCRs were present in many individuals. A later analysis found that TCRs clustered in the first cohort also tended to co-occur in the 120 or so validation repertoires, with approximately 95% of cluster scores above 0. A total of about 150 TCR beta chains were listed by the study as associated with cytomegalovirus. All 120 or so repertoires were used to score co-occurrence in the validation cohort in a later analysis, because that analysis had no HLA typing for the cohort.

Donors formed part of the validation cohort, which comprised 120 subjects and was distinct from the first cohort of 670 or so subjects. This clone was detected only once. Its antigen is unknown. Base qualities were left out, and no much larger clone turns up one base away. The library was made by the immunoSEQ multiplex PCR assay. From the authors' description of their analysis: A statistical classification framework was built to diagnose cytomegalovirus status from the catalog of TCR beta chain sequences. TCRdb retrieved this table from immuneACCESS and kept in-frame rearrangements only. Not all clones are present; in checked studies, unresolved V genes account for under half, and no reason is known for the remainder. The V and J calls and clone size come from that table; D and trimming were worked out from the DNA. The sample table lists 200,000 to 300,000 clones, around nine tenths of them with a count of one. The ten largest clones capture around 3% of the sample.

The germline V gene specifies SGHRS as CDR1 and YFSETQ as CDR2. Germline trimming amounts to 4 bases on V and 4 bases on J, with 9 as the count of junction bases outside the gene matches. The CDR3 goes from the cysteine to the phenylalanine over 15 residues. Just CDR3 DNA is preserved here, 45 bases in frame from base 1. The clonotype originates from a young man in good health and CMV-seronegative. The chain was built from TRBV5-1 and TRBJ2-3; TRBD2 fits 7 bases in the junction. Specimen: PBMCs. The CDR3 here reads CASSPQTSPPDTQYF. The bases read TGCGCCAGCAGCCCCCAGACTAGCCCCCCAGATACGCAGTATTTT.